This is a list of T cell receptor beta chains from one sample in a study of blood T cell repertoires in COVID-19. Sequencing was performed with immunoSEQ multiplex PCR; in TCRdb, only in-frame clones are kept and a portion is missing. The data hold 250,000 or so clones, with 90% observed a single time. The sequenced sample was peripheral blood. The origin of the receptors is a woman aged 55-70 years with COVID-19, enrolled during active disease. Each CDR3 is given with its conserved first and last residue. A D gene is named only where the DNA matches it firmly. Size values are once, few and many counts, or a class for expanded clones, and some rows have none.

>TRBD1|once|TRBV5-8|TRBJ1-2
CASSLGQYYGYTF
TGTGCCAGCAGCCTGGGACAGTACTATGGCTACACCTTC
>-|-|TRBV5-1|TRBJ1-4
CASSLGGGSATNEKLFF
TGCGCCAGCAGCTTGGGAGGGGGATCTGCAACTAATGAAAAACTGTTTTTT
>TRBD1|-|TRBV6-5|TRBJ2-7
CASRGTGLTYEQYF
TGTGCCAGCCGCGGGACAGGGCTTACCTACGAGCAGTACTTC
>TRBD1|-|TRBV27|TRBJ1-2
CASSLRFDRGIGNYGYTF
TGTGCCAGCAGTTTACGTTTTGACAGGGGAATAGGTAACTATGGCTACACCTTC
>-|-|TRBV3-1/TRBV3-2|TRBJ1-2
CASSPLLFSNYGYTF
TGTGCCAGCAGCCCCCTCTTGTTCAGTAACTATGGCTACACCTTC
>TRBD1|-|TRBV4-2|TRBJ1-4
CASSQERWGQGAGKLFF
TGTGCCAGCAGCCAAGAAAGGTGGGGACAGGGGGCCGGTAAACTGTTTTTT
>-|-|TRBV5-1|TRBJ2-7
CASSDSPRGDQPVEQYF
TGCGCCAGCAGCGACAGTCCCAGGGGGGACCAGCCCGTTGAGCAGTACTTC
>-|-|TRBV6-7|TRBJ1-3
CASARLYCRANSGNTIYF
TGTGCCAGCGCCAGACTTTACTGCCGTGCAAACTCTGGAAACACCATATATTTT
>-|-|TRBV28|TRBJ1-6
CASSSFQGTTDSPLHF
TGTGCCAGCAGTTCCTTCCAGGGGACGACGGATTCACCCCTCCACTTT
>-|-|TRBV2|TRBJ1-3
CASSGTRSGNTIYF
TGTGCCAGCAGTGGGACTCGGTCTGGAAACACCATATATTTT
>TRBD1|-|TRBV7-9|TRBJ1-4
CASSQGQGAPDSTNEKLFF
TGTGCCAGCAGCCAAGGACAGGGGGCGCCGGACTCAACTAATGAAAAACTGTTTTTT
>-|-|TRBV12-3/TRBV12-4|TRBJ2-7
CASSFAGVYEQYF
TGTGCCAGCAGTTTTGCCGGGGTTTACGAGCAGTACTTC
>-|-|TRBV3-1/TRBV3-2|TRBJ1-2
CASSPASRDGYTF
TGTGCCAGCAGCCCGGCTTCGCGGGATGGCTACACCTTC
>-|-|TRBV23-1|TRBJ2-7
CASSQAGAGRYEQYF
TGCGCCAGCAGTCAGGCAGGGGCGGGTAGGTACGAGCAGTACTTC
>TRBD1|-|TRBV19|TRBJ1-2
CASSLDRAPNYGYTF
TGTGCCAGTAGCTTGGACAGGGCCCCTAACTATGGCTACACCTTC
>TRBD1|-|TRBV4-1|TRBJ1-1
CASSHGDRVGPGALNTEAFF
TGCGCCAGCAGCCATGGGGACAGGGTCGGGCCCGGCGCCTTAAACACTGAAGCTTTCTTT
>TRBD1|-|TRBV19|TRBJ1-3
CASSIRTGVAGNTIYF
TGTGCCAGTAGTATCCGGACAGGGGTAGCTGGAAACACCATATATTTT
>-|-|TRBV13|TRBJ2-7
CASSFLGGEVYEQYF
TGTGCCAGCAGCTTCCTAGGCGGGGAGGTTTACGAGCAGTACTTC
>-|-|TRBV5-1|TRBJ1-3
CASSVVGAYPGNTIYF
TGCGCCAGCAGCGTCGTTGGGGCCTATCCTGGAAACACCATATATTTT
>-|-|TRBV30|TRBJ1-4
CAWSRARGPNEKLFF
TGTGCCTGGAGTAGGGCCAGGGGCCCTAATGAAAAACTGTTTTTT
>TRBD1|once|TRBV19|TRBJ2-1
CASSIRAQGAGEQFF
TGTGCCAGTAGTATCCGGGCGCAGGGGGCAGGAGAGCAGTTCTTC
>-|-|TRBV9|TRBJ1-4
CASNPGLSNEKLFF
TGTGCCAGCAACCCAGGGCTTTCTAATGAAAAACTGTTTTTT
>-|-|TRBV19|TRBJ1-5
CASIKGRASNQPQHF
TGTGCCAGTATCAAGGGCAGGGCCAGCAATCAGCCCCAGCATTTT
>TRBD1|-|TRBV12-3/TRBV12-4|TRBJ1-1
CASSRTGKPEAFF
TGTGCCAGCAGTCGGACAGGGAAACCTGAAGCTTTCTTT
>TRBD2|-|TRBV7-2|TRBJ2-3
CASSLGLAGGRDTQYF
TGTGCCAGCAGCTTGGGACTAGCGGGGGGACGAGATACGCAGTATTTT
>TRBD1|-|TRBV5-4|TRBJ2-3
CASSMGTGGRQGTQYF
TGTGCCAGCAGCATGGGGACAGGGGGTCGACAGGGTACGCAGTATTTT
>-|-|TRBV19|TRBJ1-1
CASLDAGVGENTEAFF
TGTGCCAGTCTTGATGCCGGTGTAGGGGAGAACACTGAAGCTTTCTTT
>-|once|TRBV5-6|TRBJ1-6
CASSLRLGNSPLHF
TGTGCCAGCAGCTTAAGGTTGGGCAATTCACCCCTCCACTTT
>TRBD1|-|TRBV28|TRBJ1-1
CASSRDRGHTEAFF
TGTGCCAGCAGTCGAGACAGGGGGCATACTGAAGCTTTCTTT
>-|-|TRBV19|TRBJ2-3
CASIELNTDTQYF
TGTGCCAGTATTGAGTTAAACACAGATACGCAGTATTTT
>-|-|TRBV6-5|TRBJ1-4
CASSYRGNEKLFF
TGTGCCAGCAGTTACAGGGGTAATGAAAAACTGTTTTTT
>TRBD1|few|TRBV19|TRBJ2-7
CASSMGPIRGPYTYEQYF
TGTGCCAGTAGTATGGGCCCGATCAGGGGGCCATATACCTACGAGCAGTACTTC
>TRBD1|-|TRBV5-1|TRBJ1-6
CASGSNFGTGNSPLHF
TGCGCCAGCGGTTCTAATTTCGGGACAGGGAACTCACCCCTCCACTTT
>TRBD1|-|TRBV7-3|TRBJ1-5
CASSLTAGGAFPPRQPQHF
TGTGCCAGCAGCTTAACCGCAGGGGGCGCATTCCCCCCCAGGCAGCCCCAGCATTTT
>-|-|TRBV6-2/TRBV6-3|TRBJ2-7
CASSLRGFGLREQYF
TGTGCCAGCAGCCTCAGAGGGTTTGGGCTACGGGAGCAGTACTTC
>TRBD1|-|TRBV7-2|TRBJ1-5
CASSSLDRVQHF
TGTGCCAGCAGCTCGCTCGACAGGGTCCAGCATTTT
>TRBD1|-|TRBV15|TRBJ1-5
CATSRDIRTGRNQPQHF
TGTGCCACCAGCAGAGATATCAGGACAGGGAGAAATCAGCCCCAGCATTTT
>TRBD1|-|TRBV7-9|TRBJ1-1
CASSPRTGWMNTEAFF
TGTGCCAGCAGCCCCAGGACAGGGTGGATGAACACTGAAGCTTTCTTT
>-|-|TRBV19|TRBJ2-1
CASSPPNNEQFF
TGTGCCAGTAGTCCACCTAACAATGAGCAGTTCTTC
>-|-|TRBV7-3|TRBJ1-1
CASSLGRLQGRNTEAFF
TGTGCCAGCAGCTTAGGAAGGCTCCAGGGAAGGAACACTGAAGCTTTCTTT
>-|-|TRBV30|TRBJ1-3
CAWSVYSGNTIYF
TGTGCCTGGAGTGTATACAGTGGAAACACCATATATTTT
>-|-|TRBV7-7|TRBJ2-1
CASSLGVGLANHNEQFF
TGTGCTAGCAGCTTAGGGGTCGGGCTAGCCAATCACAATGAGCAGTTCTTC
>TRBD1|-|TRBV6-1|TRBJ1-6
CASSEAVGRGREVSRSPLHF
TGTGCCAGCAGTGAAGCGGTGGGCAGGGGGCGAGAGGTTAGTCGCTCACCCCTCCACTTT
>TRBD1|once|TRBV7-2|TRBJ1-2
CASSLARAGGNHGYTF
TGTGCCAGCAGCTTAGCGAGGGCAGGGGGGAATCATGGCTACACCTTC
>TRBD1|once|TRBV7-2|TRBJ1-5
CASSLAATRQTGVNQPQHF
TGTGCCAGCAGCTTAGCGGCCACGAGGCAGACAGGGGTCAATCAGCCCCAGCATTTT